One and the same sample provided the 8 T cell receptor beta chains below, sequenced in a study of OX40 agonist ivuxolimab in advanced cancers. TCRdb keeps only in-frame clones here, not all; method: immunoSEQ multiplex PCR. The table shows fewer than 25,000 clones, with approximately 86% occurring only once. The sample here was CD4+ or CD8+ T cells sorted from blood, taken in a trial of the OX40 agonist ivuxolimab. Receptors originate from an adult with an advanced solid tumor such as melanoma, head and neck, liver or kidney cancer.

J is TRBJ1-1 and V is TRBV4-1; no clear D. Deletions cut 1 base from V and 4 bases from J, with 10 bases between. Germline V gives CDR1 MGHRA, CDR2 YSYEKL. The CDR3 consists of 14 residues. CDR3 DNA: TGCGCCAGCAGCCAAGGAACAGTGCCCACTGAAGCTTTCTTT. As protein: CASSQGTVPTEAFF.

The chain is built from TRBV7-9 and TRBJ2-5; 7 bases match TRBD2. Germline CDR1 SEHNR, CDR2 FQNEAQ (reference sequence). With 10 bases clipped from V and 2 bases from J, the junction kept 13 bases outside the gene matches. The CDR3 extends over 15 amino acids. The CDR3 nucleotides read TGTGCCACCCCCCCCCTTGCGGGAGAGCAAGAGACCCAGTACTTC. This sequence encodes CATPPLAGEQETQYF. The full variable domain, rest sourced from reference TRBV7-9 and TRBJ2-5, is DTGVSQNPRHKITKRGQNVTFRCDPISEHNRLYWYRQTLGQGPEFLTYFQNEAQLEKSRLLSDRFSAERPKGSFSTLEIQRTEQGDSAMYLCATPPLAGEQETQYFGPGTRLLVL.

The gene calls are TRBV6-1 and TRBJ1-6; TRBD1 agrees at 9 bases. This CDR3 has 15 residues. J was trimmed by 7 bases and V by 1 base; bases with no gene match: 2. Germline CDR1 MNHNS, CDR2 SASEGT. CDR3 nucleotides: TGTGCCAGCAGTGAAGGGACAGGGGACAATTCACCCCTCCACTTT. Its protein is CASSEGTGDNSPLHF.

The V gene is TRBV15, the J gene TRBJ1-5; D is undetermined. The CDR3 has 16 residues. Germline CDR1 reads LNHNV; CDR2 reads YYDKDF (reference sequence). The V end was cut by 1 base, the J end by 2 bases, with 12 bases between. In DNA form, the CDR3 reads TGTGCCACCAGCAGAGGCAGCCTAAGAGGCAATCAGCCCCAGCATTTT. It codes for CATSRGSLRGNQPQHF.

This chain uses TRBV30 with TRBJ1-1, with 7 bases identical to TRBD1. Germline lookup yields CDR1 GTSNPN and CDR2 SVGIG (reference sequence). V trimming: 0 bases; J trimming: 5 bases; junction bases outside the gene matches: 12. CDR3 length equals 16 residues. The CDR3 loop is CAWSVGGPSPWTEAFF. The CDR3 region has the DNA TGTGCCTGGAGTGTAGGGGGCCCTAGCCCTTGGACTGAAGCTTTCTTT.

This clone was recorded only once. J is TRBJ1-2 and V is TRBV6-1, with 9 positions matching TRBD1. Germline loops: CDR1 MNHNS, CDR2 SASEGT. Trimming took 4 bases from V and 8 from J; bases not matched to a gene: 5. This CDR3 comprises 13 residues. As DNA, the CDR3 is TGTGCCAGCAGTGCCCGGACAGGGGACGGCTACACCTTC. It codes for CASSARTGDGYTF.

The chain has TRBV6-5 and TRBJ2-3, with TRBD2 identical over 10 bases. The CDR3 loop spans 16 amino acids. Germline values: CDR1 MNHEY, CDR2 SVGAGI. V trimming: 4 bases; J trimming: 4 bases; junction bases outside the gene matches: 8. The CDR3 DNA sequence: TGTGCCAGCAGTTTGTCCGGACTAGCGGCCGCAGATACGCAGTATTTT. It specifies CASSLSGLAAADTQYF.

V gene TRBV2 combines with J gene TRBJ2-7, with a possible D match to TRBD1 (6 bases). The CDR3 totals 15 residues. Germline V gene data show CDR1 as SNHLY and CDR2 as FYNNEI. V lost 5 bases and J 4 bases, leaving 18 bases between the germline ends. The DNA for the CDR3 is TGTGCCAGCAGTCCTACCAAGACAGGTTTGTACGAGCAGTACTTC. Residues: CASSPTKTGLYEQYF. The full variable domain, in which reference TRBV2 and TRBJ2-7 provide the parts outside the CDR3, is EPEVTQTPSHQVTQMGQEVILRCVPISNHLYFYWYRQILGQKVEFLVSFYNNEISEKSEIFDDQFSVERPDGSNFTLKIRSTKLEDSAMYFCASSPTKTGLYEQYFGPGTRLTVT.